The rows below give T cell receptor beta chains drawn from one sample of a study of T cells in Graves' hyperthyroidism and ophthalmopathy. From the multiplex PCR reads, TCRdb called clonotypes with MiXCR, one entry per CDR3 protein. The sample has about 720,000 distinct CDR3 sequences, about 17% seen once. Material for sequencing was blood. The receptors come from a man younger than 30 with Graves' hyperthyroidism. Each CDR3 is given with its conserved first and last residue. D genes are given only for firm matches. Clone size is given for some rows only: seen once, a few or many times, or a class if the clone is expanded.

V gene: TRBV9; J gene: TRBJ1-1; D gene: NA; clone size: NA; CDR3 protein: CASSVSLQGTTTEAFF; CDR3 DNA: TGTGCCAGCAGCGTCTCTTTACAAGGGACAACAACTGAAGCTTTCTTT
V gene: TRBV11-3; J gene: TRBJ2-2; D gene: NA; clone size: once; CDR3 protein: CASRLTGKNTGELFF; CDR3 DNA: TGTGCCAGCAGACTCACGGGCAAGAACACCGGGGAGCTGTTTTTT
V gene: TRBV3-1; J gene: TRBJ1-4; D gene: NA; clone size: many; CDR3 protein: CASNTASTNEKLFF; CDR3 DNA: TGTGCCAGCAACACAGCTTCAACTAATGAAAAACTGTTTTTT
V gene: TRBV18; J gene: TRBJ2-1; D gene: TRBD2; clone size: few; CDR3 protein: CASSPGSGRSSYNEQFF; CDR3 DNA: TGTGCCAGCTCCCCGGGTAGCGGGCGTAGCTCCTACAATGAGCAGTTCTTC
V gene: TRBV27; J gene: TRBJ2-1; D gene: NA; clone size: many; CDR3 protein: CASSLDGGLGVNEQFF; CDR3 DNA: TGTGCCAGCAGTTTAGATGGCGGGCTAGGCGTCAATGAGCAGTTCTTC
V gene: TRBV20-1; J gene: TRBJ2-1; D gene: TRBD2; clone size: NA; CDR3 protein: CSARNGREETYNEQFF; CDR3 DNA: TGCAGTGCTAGAAATGGGCGGGAGGAAACCTACAATGAGCAGTTCTTC
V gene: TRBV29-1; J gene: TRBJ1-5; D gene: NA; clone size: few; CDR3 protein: CSASPGVGQPQHF; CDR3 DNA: TGCAGCGCCTCCCCGGGAGTAGGTCAGCCCCAGCATTTT
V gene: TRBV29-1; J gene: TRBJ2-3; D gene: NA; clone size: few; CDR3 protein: CSVGAVTSTDTQYF; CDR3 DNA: TGCAGCGTGGGGGCAGTTACTAGCACAGATACGCAGTATTTT
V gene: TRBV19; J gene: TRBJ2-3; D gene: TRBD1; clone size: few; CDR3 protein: CASSSWTGARTDTQYF; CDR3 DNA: TGTGCCAGTAGTTCTTGGACAGGGGCTAGAACAGATACGCAGTATTTT
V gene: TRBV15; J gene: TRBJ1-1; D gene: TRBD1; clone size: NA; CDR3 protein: CATSTYRGNTEAFF; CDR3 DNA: TGTGCCACCAGCACGTACAGGGGGAACACTGAAGCTTTCTTT
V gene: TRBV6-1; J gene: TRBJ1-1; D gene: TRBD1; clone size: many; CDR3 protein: CASSVDRSNTEAFF; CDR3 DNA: TGTGCCAGCAGTGTGGACAGGTCGAACACTGAAGCTTTCTTT
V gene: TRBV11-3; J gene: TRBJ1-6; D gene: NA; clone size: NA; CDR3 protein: CASSLDPGTPIYNSPLHF; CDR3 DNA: TGTGCCAGCAGCTTAGACCCCGGGACGCCAATTTATAATTCACCCCTCCACTTT
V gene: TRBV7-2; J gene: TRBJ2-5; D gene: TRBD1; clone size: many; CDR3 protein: CASSLKTGWETQYF; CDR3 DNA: TGTGCCAGCAGCTTAAAGACAGGGTGGGAGACCCAGTACTTC
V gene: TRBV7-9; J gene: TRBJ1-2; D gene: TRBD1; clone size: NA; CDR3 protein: CASSQTGGAYYGYTF; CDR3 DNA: TGTGCCAGCAGCCAGACAGGGGGCGCTTACTATGGCTACACCTTC
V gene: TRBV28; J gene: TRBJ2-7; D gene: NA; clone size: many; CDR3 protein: CASSTGNYEQYF; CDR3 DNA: TGTGCCAGCAGTACAGGCAACTACGAGCAGTACTTC
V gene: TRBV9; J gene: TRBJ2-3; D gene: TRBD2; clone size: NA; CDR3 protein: CASSVLAGVGTDTQYF; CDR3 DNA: TGTGCCAGCAGCGTACTAGCGGGAGTGGGCACAGATACGCAGTATTTT